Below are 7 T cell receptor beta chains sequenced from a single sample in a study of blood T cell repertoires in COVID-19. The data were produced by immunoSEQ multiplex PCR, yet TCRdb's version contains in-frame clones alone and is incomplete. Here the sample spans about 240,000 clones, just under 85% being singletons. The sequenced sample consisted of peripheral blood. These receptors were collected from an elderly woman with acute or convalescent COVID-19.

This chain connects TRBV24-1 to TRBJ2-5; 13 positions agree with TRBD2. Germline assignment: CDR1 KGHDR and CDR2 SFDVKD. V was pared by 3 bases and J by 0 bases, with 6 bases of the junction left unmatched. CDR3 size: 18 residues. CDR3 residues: CATSDPTSGGAYQETQYF. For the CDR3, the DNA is TGTGCCACCAGTGATCCAACTAGCGGGGGGGCGTACCAAGAGACCCAGTACTTC.

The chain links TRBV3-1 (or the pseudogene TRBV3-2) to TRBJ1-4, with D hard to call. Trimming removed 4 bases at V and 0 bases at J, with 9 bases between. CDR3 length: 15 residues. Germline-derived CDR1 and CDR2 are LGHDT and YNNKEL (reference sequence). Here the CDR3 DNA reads TGTGCCAGCAGCCCGCCGGGTGCAACTAATGAAAAACTGTTTTTT. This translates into CASSPPGATNEKLFF.

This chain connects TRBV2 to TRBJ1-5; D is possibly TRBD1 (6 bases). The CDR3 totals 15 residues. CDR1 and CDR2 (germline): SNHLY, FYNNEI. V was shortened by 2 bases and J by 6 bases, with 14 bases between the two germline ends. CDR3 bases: TGTGCCAGCAGTGAAAGGGGGACGGACAGTCAGCCCCAGCATTTT. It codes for CASSERGTDSQPQHF.

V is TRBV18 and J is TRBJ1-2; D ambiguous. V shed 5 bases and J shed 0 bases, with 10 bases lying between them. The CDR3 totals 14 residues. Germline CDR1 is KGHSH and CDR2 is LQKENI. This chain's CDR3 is CASSSGGANYGYTF. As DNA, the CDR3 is TGTGCCAGCTCATCTGGCGGGGCTAACTATGGCTACACCTTC.

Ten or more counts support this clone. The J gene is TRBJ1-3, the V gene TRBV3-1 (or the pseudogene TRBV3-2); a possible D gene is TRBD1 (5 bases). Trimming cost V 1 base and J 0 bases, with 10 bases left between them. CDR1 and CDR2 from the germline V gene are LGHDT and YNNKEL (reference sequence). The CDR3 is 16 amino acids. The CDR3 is CASSQGGATSGNTIYF. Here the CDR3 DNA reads TGTGCCAGCAGCCAAGGTGGGGCTACCTCTGGAAACACCATATATTTT.

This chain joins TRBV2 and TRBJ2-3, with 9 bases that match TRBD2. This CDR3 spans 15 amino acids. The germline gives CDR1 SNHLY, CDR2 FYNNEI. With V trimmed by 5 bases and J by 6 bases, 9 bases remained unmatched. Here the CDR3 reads CASSPMAGGLDTQYF. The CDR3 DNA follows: TGTGCCAGCAGTCCTATGGCGGGGGGGCTTGATACGCAGTATTTT.

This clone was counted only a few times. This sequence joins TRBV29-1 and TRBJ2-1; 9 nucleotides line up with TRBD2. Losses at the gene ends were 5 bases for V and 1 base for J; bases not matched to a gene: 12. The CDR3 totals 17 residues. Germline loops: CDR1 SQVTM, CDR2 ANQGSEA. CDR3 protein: CSVSSLEGLASYNEQFF. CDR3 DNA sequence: TGCAGCGTTTCAAGCCTAGAGGGACTAGCTTCCTACAATGAGCAGTTCTTC.